Presented here are 16 T cell receptor beta chains from one specimen sequenced in a study of cytomegalovirus exposure and HLA in healthy donors. 13 Jbeta primers and 60 Vbeta primers were used for the PCR. TCRdb's copy holds only in-frame clones and misses some; the assay was immunoSEQ multiplex PCR. The listing contains about 200,000 clones. The sequenced sample was PBMCs. All receptors derive from a boy younger than 18 in good health and CMV-seronegative.

The chain recombines TRBV2 with TRBJ2-7; TRBD2 might be the D (5 bases). The CDR3 contains 15 residues. The germline V and J ends were trimmed by 6 bases and 6 bases, with 21 bases remaining between them. Germline CDR1 and CDR2: SNHLY and FYNNEI. The chain's CDR3 is CASSDPRRGFVEQYF. CDR3 DNA sequence: TGTGCCAGCAGCGACCCCAGACGAGGGTTTGTCGAGCAGTACTTC.

The chain has TRBV11-2 and TRBJ1-1, with D maybe TRBD1 (5 bases). The V end was cut by 1 base, the J end by 3 bases, with 6 bases between. CDR3 length: 13 residues. Per the germline V gene, CDR1 is SGHAT and CDR2 is FQNNGV. CDR3 in DNA: TGTGCCAGCAGCTTAGGGGGCCACACTGAAGCTTTCTTT. Amino acids: CASSLGGHTEAFF. Full variable domain (remainder filled in from reference TRBV11-2 and TRBJ1-1): EAGVAQSPRYKIIEKRQSVAFWCNPISGHATLYWYQQILGQGPKLLIQFQNNGVVDDSQLPKDRFSAERLKGVDSTLKIQPAKLEDSAVYLCASSLGGHTEAFFGQGTRLTVV.

The V gene is TRBV6-5, the J gene TRBJ2-5, with 7 positions matching TRBD1. TRBJ2-7 matches the DNA end more closely, so the J call is doubtful. Germline-derived CDR1 and CDR2 are MNHEY and SVGAGI. The CDR3 sequence is 14 residues long. CDR3 in DNA: TGTGCCAGCAGCACCTTTAACAGGGGCTTCGAGCAGTACTTC. Amino acids: CASSTFNRGFEQYF.

Written as DNA, the CDR3 is TGTGCCAGCAAAATGGAGGGCCTTAATGTGAATGGGCTCCAGCATTTT. This sequence encodes CASKMEGLNVNGLQHF. The rearrangement links TRBV2 to TRBJ1-5; D call uncertain. V gave up 7 bases and J gave up 12 bases, with 28 bases separating them. The CDR3 extends over 16 amino acids. The V gene's germline CDR1 is SNHLY and CDR2 FYNNEI. Using reference TRBV2 and TRBJ1-5 for the parts outside the CDR3, the full variable domain is EPEVTQTPSHQVTQMGQEVILRCVPISNHLYFYWYRQILGQKVEFLVSFYNNEISEKSEIFDDQFSVERPDGSNFTLKIRSTKLEDSAMYFCASKMEGLNVNGLQHFGDGTRLSIL.

The V call is TRBV10-3, the J call TRBJ1-4, with 10 bases fitting TRBD1. V trimming: 0 bases; J trimming: 7 bases; junction bases outside the gene matches: 5. This CDR3 spans 16 amino acids. Looked up from germline, CDR1 is ENHRY and CDR2 is SYGVKD. The CDR3 DNA sequence: TGTGCCATCAGTGAGTCCGGACAGGGGGGTCTTGAAAAACTGTTTTTT. Its translation is CAISESGQGGLEKLFF.

This sequence joins TRBV6-5 and TRBJ2-1; TRBD2 matches 9 bases. From germline, CDR1 is MNHEY and CDR2 SVGAGI. CDR3 size: 15 residues. V gave up 4 bases and J gave up 7 bases; unmatched junction bases: 8. DNA for the CDR3: TGTGCCAGCAGTTGGGGGCGGGGGGGCCTAAATGAGCAGTTCTTC. Its translation: CASSWGRGGLNEQFF.

V usage is TRBV2 and J usage is TRBJ2-2; 8 positions agree with TRBD2. The CDR3 has 15 amino acids. The V and J ends lost 8 bases and 6 bases, in that order; junction bases with no gene match: 11. Germline-derived CDR1 and CDR2 are SNHLY and FYNNEI. The CDR3 sequence: CASDGRAANAGELFF. The DNA for the CDR3 is TGTGCCAGCGACGGGAGGGCAGCTAACGCCGGGGAGCTGTTTTTT.

This sequence joins TRBV7-3 and TRBJ2-5; 12 bases line up with TRBD1. Germline trimming cut 5 bases from V and 3 bases from J; bases unmatched to any gene: 10. CDR3 length: 17 amino acids. Per germline, CDR1 SGHTA and CDR2 FQGTGA. This CDR3 reads CASSPLGQGASKETQYF. CDR3 DNA sequence: TGTGCCAGCAGCCCTCTGGGACAGGGGGCATCAAAAGAGACCCAGTACTTC.

The V call is TRBV6-1, the J call TRBJ1-5; a possible D gene is TRBD1 (6 bases). CDR1 is MNHNS and CDR2 is SASEGT in the germline V gene. V was clipped by 3 bases and J by 4 bases, with 13 bases between them. The CDR3 loop spans 15 amino acids. In DNA form, the CDR3 reads TGTGCCAGCAGTGATGCAGGGGCAGGGAATCAGCCCCAGCATTTT. Amino acids: CASSDAGAGNQPQHF.

The J gene is TRBJ2-7, the V gene TRBV4-1, with 10 bases identical to TRBD1. Trimming took 1 base from V and 3 from J; bases not matched to a gene: 6. This CDR3 spans 16 amino acids. The germline V gene encodes CDR1 MGHRA and CDR2 YSYEKL. In DNA, the CDR3 is TGCGCCAGCAGCCAAGGTTCAAGGACAGGGGGCTACGAGCAGTACTTC. Translation gives CASSQGSRTGGYEQYF.

The V gene is TRBV7-8, the J gene TRBJ2-2, with a tentative D call TRBD1 (5 bases). V was clipped by 1 base and J by 4 bases, with 7 bases between them. CDR1 and CDR2 (germline): SGHVS, FQNEAQ. The length of the CDR3 is 14 residues. The CDR3 DNA reads as TGTGCCAGCAGCTTAGACAGGCCCACCGGGGAGCTGTTTTTT. Its protein product is CASSLDRPTGELFF.

The V gene is TRBV4-3, the J gene TRBJ1-2; 9 positions agree with TRBD1. V lost 3 bases, J lost 1 base, and 6 bases stayed unmatched. From germline, CDR1 is LGHNA and CDR2 YSLEER. The CDR3 totals 16 residues. CDR3 loop: CASSQTAGQGNYGYTF. CDR3 sequence (DNA): TGCGCCAGCAGCCAGACCGCGGGACAGGGTAACTATGGCTACACCTTC.

The chain uses TRBV2 and TRBJ1-3; D not certain. With 7 bases removed from V and 1 base from J, the gap between germline ends came to 8 bases. Per germline, CDR1 SNHLY and CDR2 FYNNEI. There are 13 residues in the CDR3. CDR3 sequence: CASTRESGNTIYF. The CDR3 coding sequence is TGTGCCAGCACCCGAGAATCTGGAAACACCATATATTTT.

CDR3 nucleotide sequence: TGTGCCAGTAGTATATCCTCACAGGGAGGGCAAGCAGATACGCAGTATTTT. Encoded protein: CASSISSQGGQADTQYF. J is TRBJ2-3 and V is TRBV19, with D perhaps TRBD2 (7 bases). V lost 2 bases and J 4 bases, leaving 19 bases between the germline ends. Germline V gene data show CDR1 as LNHDA and CDR2 as SQIVND (reference sequence). CDR3 length: 17 amino acids.

The CDR3 DNA is TGTGCCAGCAGCTCCGGACTAGCGGATACCTACGAGCAGTACTTC. Translating gives CASSSGLADTYEQYF. The chain recombines TRBV5-8 with TRBJ2-7; 10 bases are shared with TRBD2. The CDR3 has 15 residues. Germline lookup yields CDR1 SGHTS and CDR2 YDEGEE. Germline trimming cut 3 bases from V and 2 bases from J; bases unmatched to any gene: 5.

The V and J genes are TRBV19 and TRBJ1-2; D is undetermined. CDR3 length: 12 residues. Germline assignment: CDR1 LNHDA and CDR2 SQIVND (reference sequence). With 7 bases removed from V and 2 bases from J, the gap between germline ends came to 8 bases. The CDR3 reads CASNTGNYGYTF. The CDR3, as DNA: TGTGCCAGTAATACGGGGAACTATGGCTACACCTTC. Full variable domain (remainder filled in from reference TRBV19 and TRBJ1-2): DGGITQSPKYLFRKEGQNVTLSCEQNLNHDAMYWYRQDPGQGLRLIYYSQIVNDFQKGDIAEGYSVSREKKESFPLTVTSAQKNPTAFYLCASNTGNYGYTFGSGTRLTVV.